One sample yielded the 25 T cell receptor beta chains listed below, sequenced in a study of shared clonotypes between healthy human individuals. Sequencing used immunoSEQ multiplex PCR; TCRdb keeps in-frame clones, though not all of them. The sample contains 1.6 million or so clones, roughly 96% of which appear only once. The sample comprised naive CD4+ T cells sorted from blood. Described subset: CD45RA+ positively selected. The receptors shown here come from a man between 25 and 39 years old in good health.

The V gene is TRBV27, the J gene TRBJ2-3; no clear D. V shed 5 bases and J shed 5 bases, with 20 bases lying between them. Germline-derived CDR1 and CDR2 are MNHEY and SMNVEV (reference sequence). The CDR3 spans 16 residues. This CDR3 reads CASSPRGPSLGDTQYF. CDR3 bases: TGTGCCAGCAGTCCCCGTGGGCCATCTCTGGGAGATACGCAGTATTTT.

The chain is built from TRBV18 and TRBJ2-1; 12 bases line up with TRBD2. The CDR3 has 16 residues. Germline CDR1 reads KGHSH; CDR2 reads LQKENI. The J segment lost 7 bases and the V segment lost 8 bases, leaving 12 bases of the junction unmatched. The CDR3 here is CASRLTSGRQGNEQFF. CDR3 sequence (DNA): TGTGCCAGCCGACTCACTAGCGGGAGGCAAGGTAATGAGCAGTTCTTC. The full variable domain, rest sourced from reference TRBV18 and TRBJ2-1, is NAGVMQNPRHLVRRRGQEARLRCSPMKGHSHVYWYRQLPEEGLKFMVYLQKENIIDESGMPKERFSAEFPKEGPSILRIQQVVRGDSAAYFCASRLTSGRQGNEQFFGPGTRLTVL.

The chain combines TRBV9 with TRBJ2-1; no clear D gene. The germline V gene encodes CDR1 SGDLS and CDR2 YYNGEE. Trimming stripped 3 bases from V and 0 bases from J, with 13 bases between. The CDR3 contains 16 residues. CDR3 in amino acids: CASSADGLSSYNEQFF. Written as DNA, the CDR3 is TGTGCCAGCAGCGCCGACGGTCTGAGCTCCTACAATGAGCAGTTCTTC.

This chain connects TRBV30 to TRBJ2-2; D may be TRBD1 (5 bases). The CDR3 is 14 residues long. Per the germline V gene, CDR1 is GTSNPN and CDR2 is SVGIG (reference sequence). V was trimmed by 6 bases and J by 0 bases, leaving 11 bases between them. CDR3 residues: CACRQLANTGELFF. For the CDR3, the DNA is TGTGCCTGTAGACAGTTAGCGAACACCGGGGAGCTGTTTTTT.

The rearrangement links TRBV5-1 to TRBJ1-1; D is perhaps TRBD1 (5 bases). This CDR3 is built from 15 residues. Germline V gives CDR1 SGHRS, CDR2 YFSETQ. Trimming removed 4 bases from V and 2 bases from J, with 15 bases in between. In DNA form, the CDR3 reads TGCGCCAGCAGCCCCACCCGGGGCCTTAACACTGAAGCTTTCTTT. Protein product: CASSPTRGLNTEAFF.

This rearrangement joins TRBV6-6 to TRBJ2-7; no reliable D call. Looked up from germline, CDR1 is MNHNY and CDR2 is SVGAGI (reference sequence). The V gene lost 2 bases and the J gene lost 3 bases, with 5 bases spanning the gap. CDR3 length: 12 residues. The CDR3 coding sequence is TGTGCCAGCAGTTACGACCGCTACGAGCAGTACTTC. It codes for CASSYDRYEQYF.

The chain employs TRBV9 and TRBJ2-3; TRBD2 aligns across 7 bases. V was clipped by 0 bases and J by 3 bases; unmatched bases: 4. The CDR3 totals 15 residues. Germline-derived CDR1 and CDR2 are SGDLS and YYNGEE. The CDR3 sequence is CASSVAGLVTDTQYF. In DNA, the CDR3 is TGTGCCAGCAGCGTAGCCGGACTAGTGACAGATACGCAGTATTTT.

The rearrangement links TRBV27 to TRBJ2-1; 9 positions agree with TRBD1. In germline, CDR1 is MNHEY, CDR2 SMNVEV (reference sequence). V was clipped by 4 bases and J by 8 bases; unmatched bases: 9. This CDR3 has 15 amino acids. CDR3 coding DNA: TGTGCCAGCAGTTCTCCGGGACAGGGAATCGATGAGCAGTTCTTC. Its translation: CASSSPGQGIDEQFF.

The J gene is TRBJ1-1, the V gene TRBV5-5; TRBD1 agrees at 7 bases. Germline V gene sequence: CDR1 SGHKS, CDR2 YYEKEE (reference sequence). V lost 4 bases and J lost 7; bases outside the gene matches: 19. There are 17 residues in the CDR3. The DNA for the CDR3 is TGTGCCAGCAGCCAATATCTGACAGGGACGTCAGCCGGTGAAGCTTTCTTT. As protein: CASSQYLTGTSAGEAFF.

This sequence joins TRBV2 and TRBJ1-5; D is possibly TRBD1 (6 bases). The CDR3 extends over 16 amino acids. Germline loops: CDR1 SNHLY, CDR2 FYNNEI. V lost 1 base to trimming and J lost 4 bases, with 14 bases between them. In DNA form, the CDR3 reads TGTGCCAGCAGTGAAGAAGGGGGGGGCGAGAATCAGCCCCAGCATTTT. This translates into CASSEEGGGENQPQHF.

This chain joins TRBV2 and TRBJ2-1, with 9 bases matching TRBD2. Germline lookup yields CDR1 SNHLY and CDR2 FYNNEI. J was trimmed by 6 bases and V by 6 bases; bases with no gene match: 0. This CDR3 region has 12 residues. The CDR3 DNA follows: TGTGCCAGCAGGACTAGCGGCAATGAGCAGTTCTTC. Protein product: CASRTSGNEQFF.

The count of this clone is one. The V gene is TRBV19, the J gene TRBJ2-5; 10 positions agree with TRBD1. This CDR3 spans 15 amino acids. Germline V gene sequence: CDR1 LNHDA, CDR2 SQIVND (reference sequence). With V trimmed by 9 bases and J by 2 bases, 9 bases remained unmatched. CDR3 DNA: TGTGCCAGCCGGCCCCGGGACAGGGGACAAGAGACCCAGTACTTC. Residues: CASRPRDRGQETQYF.

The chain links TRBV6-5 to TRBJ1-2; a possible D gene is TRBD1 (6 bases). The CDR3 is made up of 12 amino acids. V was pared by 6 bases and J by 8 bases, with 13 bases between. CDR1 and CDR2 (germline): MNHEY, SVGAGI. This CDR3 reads CASSFRGGGYTF. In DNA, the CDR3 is TGTGCCAGCAGCTTCAGGGGAGGGGGCTACACCTTC.

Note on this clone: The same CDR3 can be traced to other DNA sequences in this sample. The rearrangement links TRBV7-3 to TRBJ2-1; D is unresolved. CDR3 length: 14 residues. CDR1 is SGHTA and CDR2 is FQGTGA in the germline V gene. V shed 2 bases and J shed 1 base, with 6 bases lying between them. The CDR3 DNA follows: TGTGCCAGCAGCTTAGGCGGTTCCTACAATGAGCAGTTCTTC. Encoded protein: CASSLGGSYNEQFF. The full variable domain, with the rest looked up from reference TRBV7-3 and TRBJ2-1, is GAGVSQTPSNKVTEKGKYVELRCDPISGHTALYWYRQSLGQGPEFLIYFQGTGAADDSGLPNDRFFAVRPEGSVSTLKIQRTERGDSAVYLCASSLGGSYNEQFFGPGTRLTVL.

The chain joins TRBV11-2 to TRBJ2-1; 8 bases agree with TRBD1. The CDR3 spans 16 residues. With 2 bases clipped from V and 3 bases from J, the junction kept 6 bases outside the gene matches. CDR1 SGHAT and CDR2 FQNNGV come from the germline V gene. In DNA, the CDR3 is TGTGCCAGCAGCTTACCCCGGGACAGGCACTACAATGAGCAGTTCTTC. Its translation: CASSLPRDRHYNEQFF.

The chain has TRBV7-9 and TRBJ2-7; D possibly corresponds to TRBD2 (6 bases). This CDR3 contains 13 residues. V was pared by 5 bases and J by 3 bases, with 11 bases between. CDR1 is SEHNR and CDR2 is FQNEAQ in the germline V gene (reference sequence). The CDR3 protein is CASSPTAGYEQYF. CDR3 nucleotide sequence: TGTGCCAGCAGCCCCACAGCGGGCTACGAGCAGTACTTC.

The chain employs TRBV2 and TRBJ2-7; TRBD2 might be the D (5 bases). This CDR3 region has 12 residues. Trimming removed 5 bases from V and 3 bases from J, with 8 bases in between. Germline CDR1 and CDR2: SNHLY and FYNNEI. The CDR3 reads CASSRDLYEQYF. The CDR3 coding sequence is TGTGCCAGCAGTCGGGATCTCTACGAGCAGTACTTC.

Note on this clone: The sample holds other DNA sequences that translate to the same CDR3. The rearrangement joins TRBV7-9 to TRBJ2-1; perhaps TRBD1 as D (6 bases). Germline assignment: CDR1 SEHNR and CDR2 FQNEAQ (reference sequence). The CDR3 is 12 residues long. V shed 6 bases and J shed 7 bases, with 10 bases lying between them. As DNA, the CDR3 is TGTGCCAGCAGTCTTCAGGGGAATGAGCAGTTCTTC. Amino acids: CASSLQGNEQFF.

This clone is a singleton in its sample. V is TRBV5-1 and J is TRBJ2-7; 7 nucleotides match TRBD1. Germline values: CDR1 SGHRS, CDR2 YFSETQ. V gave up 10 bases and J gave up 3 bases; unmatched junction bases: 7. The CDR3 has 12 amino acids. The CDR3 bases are TGCGCCTGTGGGACAGAAGGCTACGAGCAGTACTTC. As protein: CACGTEGYEQYF.

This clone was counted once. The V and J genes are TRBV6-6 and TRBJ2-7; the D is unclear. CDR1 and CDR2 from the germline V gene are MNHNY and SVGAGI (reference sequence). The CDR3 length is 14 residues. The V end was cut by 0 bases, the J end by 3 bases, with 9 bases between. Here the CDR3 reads CASSYSGLYYEQYF. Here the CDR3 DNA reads TGTGCCAGCAGTTACTCGGGCTTATACTACGAGCAGTACTTC.

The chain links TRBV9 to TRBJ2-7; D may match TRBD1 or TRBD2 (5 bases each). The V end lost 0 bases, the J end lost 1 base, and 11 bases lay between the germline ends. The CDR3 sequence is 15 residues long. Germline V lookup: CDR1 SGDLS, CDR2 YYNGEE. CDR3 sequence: CASSVDGTYSYEQYF. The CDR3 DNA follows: TGTGCCAGCAGCGTAGACGGGACGTATTCCTACGAGCAGTACTTC.

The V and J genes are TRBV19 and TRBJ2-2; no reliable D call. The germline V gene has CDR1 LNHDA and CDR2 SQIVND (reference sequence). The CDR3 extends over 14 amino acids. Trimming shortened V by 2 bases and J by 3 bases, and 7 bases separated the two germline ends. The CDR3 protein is CASSIYFDTGELFF. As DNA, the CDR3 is TGTGCCAGTAGTATATACTTTGACACCGGGGAGCTGTTTTTT.

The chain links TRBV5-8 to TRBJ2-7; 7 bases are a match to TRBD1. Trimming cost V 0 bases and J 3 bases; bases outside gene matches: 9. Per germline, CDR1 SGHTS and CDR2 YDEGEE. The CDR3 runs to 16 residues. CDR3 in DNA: TGTGCCAGCAGCTTGGTACTAAGGGGGCTCGGCTACGAGCAGTACTTC. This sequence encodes CASSLVLRGLGYEQYF.

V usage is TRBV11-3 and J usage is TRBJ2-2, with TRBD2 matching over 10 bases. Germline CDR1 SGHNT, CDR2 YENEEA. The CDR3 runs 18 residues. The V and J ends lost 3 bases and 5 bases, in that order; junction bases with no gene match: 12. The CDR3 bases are TGTGCCAGCAGCTTTAGGACTAGCGGTTGGGAGTGGACCGGGGAGCTGTTTTTT. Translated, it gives CASSFRTSGWEWTGELFF.

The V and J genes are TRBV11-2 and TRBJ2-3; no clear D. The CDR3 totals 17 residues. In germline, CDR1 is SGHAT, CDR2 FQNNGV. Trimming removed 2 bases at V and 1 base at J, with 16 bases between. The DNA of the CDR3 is TGTGCCAGCAGCTTACGGGTTGTCCCAATGGGCACAGATACGCAGTATTTT. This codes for CASSLRVVPMGTDTQYF.